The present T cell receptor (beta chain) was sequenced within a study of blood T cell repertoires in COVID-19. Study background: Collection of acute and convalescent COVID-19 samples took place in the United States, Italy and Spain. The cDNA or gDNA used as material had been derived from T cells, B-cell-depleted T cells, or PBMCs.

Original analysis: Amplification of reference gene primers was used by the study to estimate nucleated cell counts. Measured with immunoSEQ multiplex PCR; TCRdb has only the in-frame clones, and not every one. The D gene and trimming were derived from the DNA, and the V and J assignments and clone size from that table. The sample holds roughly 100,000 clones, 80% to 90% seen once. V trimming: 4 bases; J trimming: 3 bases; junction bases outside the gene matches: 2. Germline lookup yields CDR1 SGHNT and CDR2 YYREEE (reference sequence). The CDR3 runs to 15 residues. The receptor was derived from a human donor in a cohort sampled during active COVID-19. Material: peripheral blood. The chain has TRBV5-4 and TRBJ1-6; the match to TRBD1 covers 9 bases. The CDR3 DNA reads TGTGCCAGCAGCAGGGGACAGGGCTATAATTCACCCCTCCACTTT. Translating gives CASSRGQGYNSPLHF.